This TCR beta chain was sequenced for a study of control samples from healthy donors and cancer patients. Sequenced by immunoSEQ multiplex PCR; TCRdb stores in-frame clones only, minus some. The table includes around 78,000 clones, approximately 94% detected once. Trimming left V 3 bases short and J 4 bases short, with 13 bases between. This CDR3 contains 14 residues. Looked up from germline, CDR1 is DFQATT and CDR2 is SNEGSKA (reference sequence). Sequences were obtained from blood. The TCR originated in a young woman in good health. V and J are TRBV20-1 and TRBJ2-1, with unresolved D. DNA of the CDR3: TGCAGTGCTAGTAAGTCGTACGAGTACAATGAGCAGTTCTTC. This sequence encodes CSASKSYEYNEQFF.